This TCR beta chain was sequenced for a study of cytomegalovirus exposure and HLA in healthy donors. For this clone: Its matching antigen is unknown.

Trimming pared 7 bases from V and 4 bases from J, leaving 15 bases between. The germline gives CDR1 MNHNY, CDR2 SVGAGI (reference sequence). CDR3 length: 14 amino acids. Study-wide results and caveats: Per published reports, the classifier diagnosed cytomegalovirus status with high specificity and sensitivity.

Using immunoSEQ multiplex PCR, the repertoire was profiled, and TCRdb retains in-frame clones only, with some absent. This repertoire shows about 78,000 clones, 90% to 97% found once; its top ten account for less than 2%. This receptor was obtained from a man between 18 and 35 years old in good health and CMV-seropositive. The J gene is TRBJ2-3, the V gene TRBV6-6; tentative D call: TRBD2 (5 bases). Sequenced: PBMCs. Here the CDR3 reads CASTFEAGPDTQYF. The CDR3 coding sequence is TGTGCCAGCACCTTCGAGGCGGGCCCAGATACGCAGTATTTT.